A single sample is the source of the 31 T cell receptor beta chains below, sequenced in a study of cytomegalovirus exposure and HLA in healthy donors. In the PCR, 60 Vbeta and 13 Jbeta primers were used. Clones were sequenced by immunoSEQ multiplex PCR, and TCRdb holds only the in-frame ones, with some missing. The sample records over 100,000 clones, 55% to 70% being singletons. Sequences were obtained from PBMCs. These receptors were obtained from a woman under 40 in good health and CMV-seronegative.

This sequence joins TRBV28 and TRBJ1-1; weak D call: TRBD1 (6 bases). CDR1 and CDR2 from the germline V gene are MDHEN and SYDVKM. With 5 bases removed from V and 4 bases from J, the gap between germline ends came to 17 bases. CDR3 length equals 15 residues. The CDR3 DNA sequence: TGTGCCAGCAGTCCTCCGGGACAACATTCCACTGAAGCTTTCTTT. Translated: CASSPPGQHSTEAFF.

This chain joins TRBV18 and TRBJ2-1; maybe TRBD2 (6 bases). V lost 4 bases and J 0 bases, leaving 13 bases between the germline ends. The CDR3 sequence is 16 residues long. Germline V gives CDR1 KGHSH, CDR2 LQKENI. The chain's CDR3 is CASSLTSTSSYNEQFF. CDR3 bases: TGTGCCAGCTCACTCACTAGCACCAGCTCCTACAATGAGCAGTTCTTC.

CDR3 sequence: CASSSDRGLYNEQFF. CDR3 DNA sequence: TGTGCCAGCAGCTCCGACAGGGGACTCTACAATGAGCAGTTCTTC. The chain recombines TRBV6-6 with TRBJ2-1; 8 bases line up with TRBD1. V gave up 6 bases and J gave up 3 bases; unmatched junction bases: 7. This CDR3 is 15 amino acids long. Germline CDR1 is MNHNY and CDR2 is SVGAGI (reference sequence).

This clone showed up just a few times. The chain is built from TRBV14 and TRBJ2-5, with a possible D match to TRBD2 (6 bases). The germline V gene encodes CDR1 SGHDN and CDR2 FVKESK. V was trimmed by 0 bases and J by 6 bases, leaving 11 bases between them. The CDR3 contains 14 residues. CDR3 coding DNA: TGTGCCAGCAGCCAAGATCGCGGCGGGAAGACCCAGTACTTC. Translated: CASSQDRGGKTQYF.

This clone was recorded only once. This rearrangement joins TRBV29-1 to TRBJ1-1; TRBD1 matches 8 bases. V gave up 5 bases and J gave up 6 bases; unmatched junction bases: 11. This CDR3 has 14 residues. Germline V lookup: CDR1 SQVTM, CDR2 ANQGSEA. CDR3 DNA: TGCAGCGTTCAGACCCGGACAGGGATCCCTGAAGCTTTCTTT. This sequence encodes CSVQTRTGIPEAFF. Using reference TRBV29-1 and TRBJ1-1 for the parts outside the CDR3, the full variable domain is SAVISQKPSRDICQRGTSLTIQCQVDSQVTMMFWYRQQPGQSLTLIATANQGSEATYESGFVIDKFPISRPNLTFSTLTVSNMSPEDSSIYLCSVQTRTGIPEAFFGQGTRLTVV.

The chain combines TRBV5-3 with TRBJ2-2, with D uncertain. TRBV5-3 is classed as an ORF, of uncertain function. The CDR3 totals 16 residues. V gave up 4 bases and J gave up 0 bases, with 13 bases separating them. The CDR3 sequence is CARSAFPASNTGELFF. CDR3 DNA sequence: TGTGCCAGAAGCGCGTTCCCAGCGTCGAACACCGGGGAGCTGTTTTTT.

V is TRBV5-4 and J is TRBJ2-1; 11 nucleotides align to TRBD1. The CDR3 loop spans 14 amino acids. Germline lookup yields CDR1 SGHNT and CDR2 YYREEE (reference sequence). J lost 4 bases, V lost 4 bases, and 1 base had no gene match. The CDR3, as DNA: TGTGCCAGCAGCGGGACAGGGGGTTACAATGAGCAGTTCTTC. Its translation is CASSGTGGYNEQFF.

The CDR3: CANLGTTGNTEAFF. The CDR3 DNA reads as TGTGCCAACTTAGGAACAACAGGGAACACTGAAGCTTTCTTT. The chain employs TRBV6-5 and TRBJ1-1; D may be TRBD1 (5 bases). Germline-derived CDR1 and CDR2 are MNHEY and SVGAGI. Trimming removed 10 bases at V and 1 base at J, with 16 bases between. The CDR3 consists of 14 residues.

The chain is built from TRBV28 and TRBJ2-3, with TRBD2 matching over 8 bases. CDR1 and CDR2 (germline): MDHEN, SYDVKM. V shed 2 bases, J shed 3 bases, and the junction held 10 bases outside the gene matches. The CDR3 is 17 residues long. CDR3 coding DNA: TGTGCCAGCAGTTTACAGGGGTACGAGCGGGAGACAGATACGCAGTATTTT. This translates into CASSLQGYERETDTQYF.

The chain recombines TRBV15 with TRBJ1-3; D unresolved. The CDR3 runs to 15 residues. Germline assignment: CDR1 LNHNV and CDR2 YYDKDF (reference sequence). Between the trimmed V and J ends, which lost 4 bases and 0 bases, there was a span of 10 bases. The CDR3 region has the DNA TGTGCCACCAGCACAAAGCTGAGCTCTGGAAACACCATATATTTT. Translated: CATSTKLSSGNTIYF. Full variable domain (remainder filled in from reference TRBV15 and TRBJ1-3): DAMVIQNPRYQVTQFGKPVTLSCSQTLNHNVMYWYQQKSSQAPKLLFHYYDKDFNNEADTPDNFQSRRPNTSFCFLDIRSPGLGDTAMYLCATSTKLSSGNTIYFGEGSWLTVV.

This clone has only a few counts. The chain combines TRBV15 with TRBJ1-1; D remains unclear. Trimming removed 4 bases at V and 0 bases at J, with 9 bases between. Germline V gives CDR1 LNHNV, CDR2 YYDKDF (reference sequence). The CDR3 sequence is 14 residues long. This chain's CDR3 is CATSIKLMNTEAFF. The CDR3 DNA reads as TGTGCCACCAGCATTAAACTAATGAACACTGAAGCTTTCTTT. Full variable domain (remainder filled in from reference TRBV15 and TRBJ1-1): DAMVIQNPRYQVTQFGKPVTLSCSQTLNHNVMYWYQQKSSQAPKLLFHYYDKDFNNEADTPDNFQSRRPNTSFCFLDIRSPGLGDTAMYLCATSIKLMNTEAFFGQGTRLTVV.

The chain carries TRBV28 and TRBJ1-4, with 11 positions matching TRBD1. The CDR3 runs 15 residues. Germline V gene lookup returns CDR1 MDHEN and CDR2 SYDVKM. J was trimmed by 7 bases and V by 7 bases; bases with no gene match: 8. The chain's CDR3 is CASTPGGQGGEKLFF. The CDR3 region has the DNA TGTGCCAGCACCCCGGGGGGACAGGGGGGTGAAAAACTGTTTTTT.

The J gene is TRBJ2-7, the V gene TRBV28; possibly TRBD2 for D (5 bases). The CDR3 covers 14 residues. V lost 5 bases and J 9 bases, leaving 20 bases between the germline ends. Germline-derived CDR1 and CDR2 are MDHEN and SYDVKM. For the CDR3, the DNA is TGTGCCAGCAGTCCCCCCGGGAAGGTTCAGCCGCAGTACTTC. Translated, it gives CASSPPGKVQPQYF.

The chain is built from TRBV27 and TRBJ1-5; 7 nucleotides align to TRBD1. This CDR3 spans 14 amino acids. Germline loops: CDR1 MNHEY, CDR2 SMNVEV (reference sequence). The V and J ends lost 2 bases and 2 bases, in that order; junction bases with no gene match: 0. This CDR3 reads CASSLGQGNQPQHF. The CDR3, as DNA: TGTGCCAGCAGTTTAGGACAGGGCAATCAGCCCCAGCATTTT.

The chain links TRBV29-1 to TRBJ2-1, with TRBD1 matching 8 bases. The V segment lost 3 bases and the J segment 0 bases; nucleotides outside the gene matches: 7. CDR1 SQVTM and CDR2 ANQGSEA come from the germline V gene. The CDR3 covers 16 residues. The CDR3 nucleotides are TGCAGCGTTGAGGGGGAGACAGGGGTCTCCTACAATGAGCAGTTCTTC. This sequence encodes CSVEGETGVSYNEQFF.

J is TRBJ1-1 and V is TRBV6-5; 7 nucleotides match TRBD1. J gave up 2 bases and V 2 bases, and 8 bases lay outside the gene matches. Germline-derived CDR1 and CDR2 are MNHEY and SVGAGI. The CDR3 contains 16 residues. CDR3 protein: CASSYGQTGINTEAFF. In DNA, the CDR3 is TGTGCCAGCAGTTACGGCCAGACAGGGATCAACACTGAAGCTTTCTTT.

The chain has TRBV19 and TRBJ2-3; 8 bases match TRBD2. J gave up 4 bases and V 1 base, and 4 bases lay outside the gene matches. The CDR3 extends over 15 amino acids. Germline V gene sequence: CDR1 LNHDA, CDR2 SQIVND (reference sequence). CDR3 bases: TGTGCCAGTAGTATAGCTAGCGGGTGGGCAGATACGCAGTATTTT. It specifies CASSIASGWADTQYF.

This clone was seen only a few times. The CDR3 loop reads CASSLSGSATGELFF. The CDR3 DNA sequence: TGTGCCAGCAGTTTGAGCGGGAGTGCCACCGGGGAGCTGTTTTTT. V usage is TRBV28 and J usage is TRBJ2-2; 8 nucleotides match TRBD2. V was clipped by 3 bases and J by 4 bases; unmatched bases: 4. Germline CDR1 MDHEN, CDR2 SYDVKM. This CDR3 is 15 amino acids long. Full variable domain (missing parts from reference TRBV28 and TRBJ2-2): DVKVTQSSRYLVKRTGEKVFLECVQDMDHENMFWYRQDPGLGLRLIYFSYDVKMKEKGDIPEGYSVSREKKERFSLILESASTNQTSMYLCASSLSGSATGELFFGEGSRLTVL.

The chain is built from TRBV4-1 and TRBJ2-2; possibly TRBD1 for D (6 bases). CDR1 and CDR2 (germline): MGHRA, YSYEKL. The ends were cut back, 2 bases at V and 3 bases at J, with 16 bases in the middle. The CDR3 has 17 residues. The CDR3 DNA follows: TGCGCCAGCAGCCAAAAGGGGGTTAGGATTGACACCGGGGAGCTGTTTTTT. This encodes CASSQKGVRIDTGELFF.

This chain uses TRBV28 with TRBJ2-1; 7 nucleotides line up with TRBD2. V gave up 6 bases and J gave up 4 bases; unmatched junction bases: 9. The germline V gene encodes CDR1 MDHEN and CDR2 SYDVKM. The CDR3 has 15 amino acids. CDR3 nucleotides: TGTGCCAGCAGCCGGCTAGCGGTCCAATACAATGAGCAGTTCTTC. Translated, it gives CASSRLAVQYNEQFF.

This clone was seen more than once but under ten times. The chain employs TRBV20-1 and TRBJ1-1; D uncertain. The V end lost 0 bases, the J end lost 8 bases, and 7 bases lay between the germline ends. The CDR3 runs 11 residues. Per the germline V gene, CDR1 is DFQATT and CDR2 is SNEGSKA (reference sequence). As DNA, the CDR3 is TGCAGTGCTAGAGATCTTCCCGAAGCTTTCTTT. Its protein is CSARDLPEAFF.

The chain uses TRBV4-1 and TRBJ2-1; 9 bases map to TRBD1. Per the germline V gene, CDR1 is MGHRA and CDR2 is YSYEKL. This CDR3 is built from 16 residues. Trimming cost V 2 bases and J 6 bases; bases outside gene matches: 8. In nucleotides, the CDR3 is TGCGCCAGCAGCCAACCCTTGGGACAGGGCTCCAATGAGCAGTTCTTC. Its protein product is CASSQPLGQGSNEQFF.

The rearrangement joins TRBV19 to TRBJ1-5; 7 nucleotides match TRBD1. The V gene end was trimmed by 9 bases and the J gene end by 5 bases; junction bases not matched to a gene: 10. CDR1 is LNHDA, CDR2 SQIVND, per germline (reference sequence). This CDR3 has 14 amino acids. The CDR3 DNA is TGTGCCAGCCTCGGGACAGTCCCGCATCAGCCCCAGCATTTT. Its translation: CASLGTVPHQPQHF.

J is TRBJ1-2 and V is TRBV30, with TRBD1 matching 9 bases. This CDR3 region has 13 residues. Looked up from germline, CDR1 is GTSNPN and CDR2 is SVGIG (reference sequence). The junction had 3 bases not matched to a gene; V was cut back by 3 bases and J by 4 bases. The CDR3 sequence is CAWRDRGGYGYTF. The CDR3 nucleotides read TGTGCCTGGAGGGACAGGGGCGGCTATGGCTACACCTTC.

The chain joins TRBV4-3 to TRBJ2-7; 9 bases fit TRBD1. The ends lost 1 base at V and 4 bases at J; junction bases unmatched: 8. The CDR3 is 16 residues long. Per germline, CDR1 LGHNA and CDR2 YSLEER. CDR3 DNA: TGCGCCAGCAGCCAAGGGGACAGGGCTGCGTCTTACGAGCAGTACTTC. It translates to CASSQGDRAASYEQYF.

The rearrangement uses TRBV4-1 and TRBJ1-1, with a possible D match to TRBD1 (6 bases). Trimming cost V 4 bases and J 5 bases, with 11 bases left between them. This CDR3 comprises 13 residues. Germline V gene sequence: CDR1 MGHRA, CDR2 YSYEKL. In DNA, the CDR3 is TGCGCCAGCAGCCTCAGGGGCGCAACTGAAGCTTTCTTT. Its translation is CASSLRGATEAFF.

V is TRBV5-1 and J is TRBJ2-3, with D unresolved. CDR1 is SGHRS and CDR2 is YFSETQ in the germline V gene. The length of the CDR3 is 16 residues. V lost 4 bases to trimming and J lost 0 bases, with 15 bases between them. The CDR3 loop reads CASSALFAASTDTQYF. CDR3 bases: TGCGCCAGCAGCGCCCTTTTTGCGGCTAGCACAGATACGCAGTATTTT.

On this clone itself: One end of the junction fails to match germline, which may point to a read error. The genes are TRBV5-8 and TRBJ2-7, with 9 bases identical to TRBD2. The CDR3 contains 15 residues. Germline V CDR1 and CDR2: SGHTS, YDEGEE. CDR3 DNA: TGTGCCAGCAGCTTGGATGTAGCGGGGGCGTCCGAGCAGTGCTTC. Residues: CASSLDVAGASEQCF. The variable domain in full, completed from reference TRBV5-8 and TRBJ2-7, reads EAGVTQSPTHLIKTRGQQATLRCSPISGHTSVYWYQQALGLGLQFLLWYDEGEERNRGNFPPRFSGRQFPNYSSELNVNALELEDSALYLCASSLDVAGASEQCFGPGTRLTVT.

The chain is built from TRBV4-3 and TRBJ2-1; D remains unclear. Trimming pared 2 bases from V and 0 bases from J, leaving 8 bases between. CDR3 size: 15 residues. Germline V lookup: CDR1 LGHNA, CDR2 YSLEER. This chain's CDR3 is CASSQRIVSYNEQFF. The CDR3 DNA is TGCGCCAGCAGCCAAAGAATAGTCTCCTACAATGAGCAGTTCTTC.

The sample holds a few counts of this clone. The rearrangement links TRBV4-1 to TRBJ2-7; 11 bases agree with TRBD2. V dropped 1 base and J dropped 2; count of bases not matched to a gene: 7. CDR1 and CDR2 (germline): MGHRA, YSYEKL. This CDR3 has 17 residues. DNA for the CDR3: TGCGCCAGCAGCCAAGCCGGGCTAGCGGGAGGCCCCTACGAGCAGTACTTC. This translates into CASSQAGLAGGPYEQYF.

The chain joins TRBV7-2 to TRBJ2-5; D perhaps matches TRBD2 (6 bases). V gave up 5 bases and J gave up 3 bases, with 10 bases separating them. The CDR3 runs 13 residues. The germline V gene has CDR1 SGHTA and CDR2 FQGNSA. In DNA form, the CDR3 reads TGTGCCAGCAGCCGGGGGTTCGAAGAGACCCAGTACTTC. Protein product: CASSRGFEETQYF.